This entry is about one T cell receptor (beta chain). Antigen specificity is unknown. Unique molecular identifiers were built into the TCRbeta library. TCRdb independently ran MiXCR on the PCR reads; one entry per CDR3 protein. The data hold roughly 150,000 distinct CDR3 sequences, with around 10% observed a single time. This specimen comes from a study of T-cell reconstitution after alpha-beta-depleted transplantation in children. Study-wide results and caveats: Alpha-beta T cells about two months after transplant reportedly derived from several hundred expanded graft clones.

The length of the CDR3 is 14 residues. After removal of 1 base from V and 3 bases from J, the junction contained 2 bases not matched to a gene. Germline CDR1 SGHRS, CDR2 YFSETQ. The sequences come from PBMCs, collected before TCRalphabeta/CD19-depleted stem cell transplant. The chain combines TRBV5-1 with TRBJ2-7; 9 nucleotides agree with TRBD1. The TCR sequence derives from a boy aged 2-9 years with acute myeloid leukemia, due to receive a stem cell transplant. CDR3 sequence reads: CASSLRDRDYEQYF. In DNA, the CDR3 is TGCGCCAGCAGCTTGCGGGACAGGGACTACGAGCAGTACTTC.